The 3 T cell receptor beta chains listed next were all sequenced from one sample in a study of type 1 regulatory T cells. Study-wide results and limits: Compared with non-Tr1 cells, Tr1 cells showed a narrower TCR repertoire.

MiXCR, applied by TCRdb to the reads, yields one record per CDR3 protein. The sample records about 71,000 distinct CDR3 sequences, less than 25% being singletons. These receptors are not linked to any known antigen. The source material was cultured type 1 regulatory T (Tr1) cells, either the whole culture or a sorted fraction (not recorded which). The receptors here all came from a human donor in good health.

The V call is TRBV6-6, the J call TRBJ1-4; D is unclear. V shed 7 bases and J shed 4 bases, with 19 bases lying between them. The length of the CDR3 is 16 residues. Germline V gene lookup returns CDR1 MNHNY and CDR2 SVGAGI (reference sequence). Here the CDR3 reads CASIERESRRNEKLFF. The CDR3 bases are TGTGCCAGCATCGAACGGGAGAGCAGACGTAATGAAAAACTGTTTTTT.

CDR3 DNA sequence: TGCAGCGTAGGTCAAGGGCGCACTGAAGCTTTCTTT. Its protein is CSVGQGRTEAFF. The chain recombines TRBV29-1 with TRBJ1-1, with D uncertain. Trimming pared 6 bases from V and 4 bases from J, leaving 12 bases between. CDR1 is SQVTM and CDR2 is ANQGSEA in the germline V gene. The CDR3 has 12 residues.

This clonotype was seen more than once but under ten times. The chain links TRBV5-1 to TRBJ2-7; D ambiguous. The CDR3 length is 16 residues. V was clipped by 4 bases and J by 3 bases, with 20 bases between them. The germline CDR1 and CDR2 sequences are SGHRS and YFSETQ. CDR3 bases: TGCGCCAGCAGCCTGGATACTGCCGTTTCGGGCTACGAGCAGTACTTC. Protein sequence: CASSLDTAVSGYEQYF.